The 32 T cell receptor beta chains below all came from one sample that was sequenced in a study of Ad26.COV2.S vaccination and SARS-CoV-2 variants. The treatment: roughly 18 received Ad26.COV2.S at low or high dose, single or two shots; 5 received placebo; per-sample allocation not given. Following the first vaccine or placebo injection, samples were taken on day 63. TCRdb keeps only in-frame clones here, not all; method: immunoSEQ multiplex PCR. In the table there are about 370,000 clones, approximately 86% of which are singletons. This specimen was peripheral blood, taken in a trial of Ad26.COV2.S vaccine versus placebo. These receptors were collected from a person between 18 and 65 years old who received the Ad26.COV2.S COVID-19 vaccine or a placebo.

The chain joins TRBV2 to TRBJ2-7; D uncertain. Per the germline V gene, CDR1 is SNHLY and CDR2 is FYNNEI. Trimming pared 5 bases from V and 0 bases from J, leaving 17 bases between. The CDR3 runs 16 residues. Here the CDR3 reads CASSPDPVVTSYEQYF. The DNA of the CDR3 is TGTGCCAGCAGTCCCGACCCCGTAGTAACCTCCTACGAGCAGTACTTC.

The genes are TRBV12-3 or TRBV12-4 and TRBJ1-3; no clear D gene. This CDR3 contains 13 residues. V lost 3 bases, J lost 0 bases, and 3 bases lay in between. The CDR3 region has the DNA TGTGCCAGCAGTTTCTTCTCTGGAAACACCATATATTTT. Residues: CASSFFSGNTIYF.

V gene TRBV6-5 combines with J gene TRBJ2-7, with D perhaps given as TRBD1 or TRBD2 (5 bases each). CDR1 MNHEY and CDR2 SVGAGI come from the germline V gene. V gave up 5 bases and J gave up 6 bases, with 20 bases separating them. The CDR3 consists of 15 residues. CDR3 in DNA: TGTGCCAGCAGTCCTTACGGGACCCTTCTGGGCGAGCAGTACTTC. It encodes CASSPYGTLLGEQYF.

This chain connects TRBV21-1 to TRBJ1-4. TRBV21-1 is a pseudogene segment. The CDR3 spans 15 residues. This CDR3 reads CASSKEGGLGEKLFF. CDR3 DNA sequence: TGTGCCAGCAGCAAAGAGGGGGGACTAGGAGAAAAACTGTTTTTT.

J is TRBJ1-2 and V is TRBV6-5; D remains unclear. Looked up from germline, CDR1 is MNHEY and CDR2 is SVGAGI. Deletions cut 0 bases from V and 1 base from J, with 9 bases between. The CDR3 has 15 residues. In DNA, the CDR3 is TGTGCCAGCAGTTACTCGGGTCGGGGTAACTATGGCTACACCTTC. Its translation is CASSYSGRGNYGYTF.

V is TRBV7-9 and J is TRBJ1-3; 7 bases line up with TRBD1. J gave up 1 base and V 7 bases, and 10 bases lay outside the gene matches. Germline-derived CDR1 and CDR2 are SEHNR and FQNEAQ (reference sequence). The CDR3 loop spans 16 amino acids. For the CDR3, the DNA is TGTGCCAGCACCAATGAAACAGGGGAATCTGGAAACACCATATATTTT. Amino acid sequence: CASTNETGESGNTIYF. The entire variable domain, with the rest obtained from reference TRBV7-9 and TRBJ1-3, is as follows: DTGVSQNPRHKITKRGQNVTFRCDPISEHNRLYWYRQTLGQGPEFLTYFQNEAQLEKSRLLSDRFSAERPKGSFSTLEIQRTEQGDSAMYLCASTNETGESGNTIYFGEGSWLTVV.

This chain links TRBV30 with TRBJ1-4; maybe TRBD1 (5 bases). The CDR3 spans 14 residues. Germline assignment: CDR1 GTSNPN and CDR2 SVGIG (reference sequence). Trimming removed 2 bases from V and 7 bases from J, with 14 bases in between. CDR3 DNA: TGTGCCTGGAGTAAGGGGATTGGATTTGAAAAACTGTTTTTT. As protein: CAWSKGIGFEKLFF.

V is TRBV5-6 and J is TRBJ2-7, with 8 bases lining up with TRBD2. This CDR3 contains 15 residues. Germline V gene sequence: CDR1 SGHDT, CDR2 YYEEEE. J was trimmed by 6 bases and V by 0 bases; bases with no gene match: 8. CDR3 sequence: CASSLARTSRGEQYF. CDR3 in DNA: TGTGCCAGCAGCTTGGCACGGACTAGCAGGGGCGAGCAGTACTTC.

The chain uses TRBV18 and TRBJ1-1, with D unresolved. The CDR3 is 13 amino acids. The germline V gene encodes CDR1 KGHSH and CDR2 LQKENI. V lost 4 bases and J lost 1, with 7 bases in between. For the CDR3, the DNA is TGTGCCAGCTCACACGACAAGAACACTGAAGCTTTCTTT. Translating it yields CASSHDKNTEAFF.

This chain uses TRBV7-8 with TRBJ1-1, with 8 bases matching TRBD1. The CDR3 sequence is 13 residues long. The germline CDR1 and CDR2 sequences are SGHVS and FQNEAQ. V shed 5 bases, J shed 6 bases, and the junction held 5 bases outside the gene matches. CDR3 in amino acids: CASSQDRVAEAFF. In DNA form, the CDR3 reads TGTGCCAGCAGCCAGGACAGGGTCGCTGAAGCTTTCTTT. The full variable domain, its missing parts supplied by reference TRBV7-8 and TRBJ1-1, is GAGVSQSPRYKVAKRGQDVALRCDPISGHVSLFWYQQALGQGPEFLTYFQNEAQLDKSGLPSDRFFAERPEGSVSTLKIQRTQQEDSAVYLCASSQDRVAEAFFGQGTRLTVV.

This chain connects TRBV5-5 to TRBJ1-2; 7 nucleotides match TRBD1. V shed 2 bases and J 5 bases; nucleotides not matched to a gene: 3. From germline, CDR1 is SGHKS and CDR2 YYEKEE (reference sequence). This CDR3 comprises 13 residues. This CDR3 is CASSLQTGYGYTF. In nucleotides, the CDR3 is TGTGCCAGCAGCTTACAGACAGGGTATGGCTACACCTTC.

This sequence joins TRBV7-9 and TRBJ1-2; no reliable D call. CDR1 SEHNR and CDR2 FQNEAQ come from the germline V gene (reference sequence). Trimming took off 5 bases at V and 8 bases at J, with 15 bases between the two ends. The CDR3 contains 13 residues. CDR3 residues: CASSQVQNSGYTF. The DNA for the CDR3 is TGTGCCAGCAGCCAGGTACAGAATAGCGGCTACACCTTC.

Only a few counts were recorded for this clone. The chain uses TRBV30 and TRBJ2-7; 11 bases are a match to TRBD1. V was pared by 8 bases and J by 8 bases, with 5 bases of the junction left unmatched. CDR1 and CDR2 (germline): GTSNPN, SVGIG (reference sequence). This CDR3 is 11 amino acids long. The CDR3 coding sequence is TGTGCCGGTGGACAGGGGGCGAAGCAGTACTTC. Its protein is CAGGQGAKQYF.

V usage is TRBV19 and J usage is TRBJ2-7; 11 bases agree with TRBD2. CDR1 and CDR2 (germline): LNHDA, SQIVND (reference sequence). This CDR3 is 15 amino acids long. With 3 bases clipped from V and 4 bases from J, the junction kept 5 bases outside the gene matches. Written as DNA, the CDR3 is TGTGCCAGTAGTATCGGGACTAGCGGAGGATACGAGCAGTACTTC. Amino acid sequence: CASSIGTSGGYEQYF.

This chain's CDR3 is CASNGDSSYGYTF. The CDR3 DNA reads TGTGCCAGCAACGGGGATAGTAGTTATGGCTACACCTTC. This chain links TRBV2 with TRBJ1-2; D ambiguous. V was clipped by 7 bases and J by 5 bases, with 14 bases between them. Germline V gene sequence: CDR1 SNHLY, CDR2 FYNNEI. The CDR3 is 13 amino acids. The variable domain in full, with the rest retrieved from reference TRBV2 and TRBJ1-2, is EPEVTQTPSHQVTQMGQEVILRCVPISNHLYFYWYRQILGQKVEFLVSFYNNEISEKSEIFDDQFSVERPDGSNFTLKIRSTKLEDSAMYFCASNGDSSYGYTFGSGTRLTVV.

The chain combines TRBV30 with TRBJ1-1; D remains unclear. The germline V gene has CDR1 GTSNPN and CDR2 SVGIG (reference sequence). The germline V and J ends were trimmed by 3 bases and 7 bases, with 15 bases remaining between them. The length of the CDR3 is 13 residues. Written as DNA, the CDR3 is TGTGCCTGGAGCCCTGGGGTCGGAATTGAAGCTTTCTTT. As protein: CAWSPGVGIEAFF. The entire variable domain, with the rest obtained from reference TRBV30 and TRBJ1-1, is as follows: SQTIHQWPATLVQPVGSPLSLECTVEGTSNPNLYWYRQAAGRGLQLLFYSVGIGQISSEVPQNLSASRPQDRQFILSSKKLLLSDSGFYLCAWSPGVGIEAFFGQGTRLTVV.

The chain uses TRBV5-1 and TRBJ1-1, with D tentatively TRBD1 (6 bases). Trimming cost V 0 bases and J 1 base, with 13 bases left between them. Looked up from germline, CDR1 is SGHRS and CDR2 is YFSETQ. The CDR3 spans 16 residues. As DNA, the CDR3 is TGCGCCAGCAGCTTGGGAGTTCTGACAGGGAACACTGAAGCTTTCTTT. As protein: CASSLGVLTGNTEAFF.

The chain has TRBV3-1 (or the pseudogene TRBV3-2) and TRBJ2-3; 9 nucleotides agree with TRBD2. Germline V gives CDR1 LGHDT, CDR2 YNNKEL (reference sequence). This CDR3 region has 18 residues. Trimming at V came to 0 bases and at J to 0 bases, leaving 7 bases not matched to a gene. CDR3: CASSQDLAGGPSTDTQYF. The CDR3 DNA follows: TGTGCCAGCAGCCAAGATCTGGCGGGGGGGCCTAGCACAGATACGCAGTATTTT.

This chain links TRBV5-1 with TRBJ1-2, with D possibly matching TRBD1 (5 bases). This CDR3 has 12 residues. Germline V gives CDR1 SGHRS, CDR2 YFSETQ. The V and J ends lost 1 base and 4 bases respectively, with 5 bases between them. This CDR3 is CASSLTGYGYTF. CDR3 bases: TGCGCCAGCAGCTTGACAGGCTATGGCTACACCTTC.

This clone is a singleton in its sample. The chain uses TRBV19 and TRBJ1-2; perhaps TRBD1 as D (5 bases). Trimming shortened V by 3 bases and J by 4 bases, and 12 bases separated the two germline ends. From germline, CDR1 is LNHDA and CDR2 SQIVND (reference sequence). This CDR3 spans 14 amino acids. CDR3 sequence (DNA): TGTGCCAGTAGTATCGGAGGGGAGGCCTATGGCTACACCTTC. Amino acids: CASSIGGEAYGYTF. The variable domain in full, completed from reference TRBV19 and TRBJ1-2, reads DGGITQSPKYLFRKEGQNVTLSCEQNLNHDAMYWYRQDPGQGLRLIYYSQIVNDFQKGDIAEGYSVSREKKESFPLTVTSAQKNPTAFYLCASSIGGEAYGYTFGSGTRLTVV.

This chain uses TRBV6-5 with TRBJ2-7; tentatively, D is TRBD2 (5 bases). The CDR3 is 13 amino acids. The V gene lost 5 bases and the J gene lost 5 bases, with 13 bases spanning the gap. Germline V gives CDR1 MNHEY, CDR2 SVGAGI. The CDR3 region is CASSPGNGDEQYF. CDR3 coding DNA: TGTGCCAGCAGTCCGGGGAACGGGGACGAGCAGTACTTC.

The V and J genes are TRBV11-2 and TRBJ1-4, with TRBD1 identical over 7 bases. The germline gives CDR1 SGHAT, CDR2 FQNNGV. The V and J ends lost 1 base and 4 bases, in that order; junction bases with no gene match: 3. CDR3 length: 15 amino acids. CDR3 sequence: CASSLGDRYNEKLFF. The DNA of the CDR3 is TGTGCCAGCAGCTTAGGGGACAGATATAATGAAAAACTGTTTTTT.

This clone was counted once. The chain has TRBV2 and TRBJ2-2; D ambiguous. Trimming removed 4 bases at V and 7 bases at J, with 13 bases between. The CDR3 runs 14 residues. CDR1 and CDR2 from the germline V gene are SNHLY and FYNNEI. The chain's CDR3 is CASSGTQLGGELFF. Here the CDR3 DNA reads TGTGCCAGCAGTGGGACGCAACTTGGCGGGGAGCTGTTTTTT.

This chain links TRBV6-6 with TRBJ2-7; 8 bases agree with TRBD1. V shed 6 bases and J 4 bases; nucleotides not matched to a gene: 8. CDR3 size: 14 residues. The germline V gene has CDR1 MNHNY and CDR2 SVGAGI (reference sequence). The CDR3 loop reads CASSQQGTGYEQYF. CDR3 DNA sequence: TGTGCCAGCAGCCAACAAGGGACAGGATACGAGCAGTACTTC.

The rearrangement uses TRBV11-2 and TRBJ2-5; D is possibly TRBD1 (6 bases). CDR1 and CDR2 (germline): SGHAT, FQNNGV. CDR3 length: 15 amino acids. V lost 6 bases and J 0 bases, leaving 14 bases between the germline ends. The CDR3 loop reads CASRGVQGNQETQYF. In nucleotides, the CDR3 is TGTGCCAGCAGGGGTGTCCAGGGGAACCAAGAGACCCAGTACTTC.

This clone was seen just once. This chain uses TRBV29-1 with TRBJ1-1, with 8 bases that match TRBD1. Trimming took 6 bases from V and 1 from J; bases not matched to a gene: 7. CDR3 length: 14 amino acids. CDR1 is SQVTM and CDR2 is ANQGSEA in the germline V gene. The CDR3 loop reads CSVHTGTGNTEAFF. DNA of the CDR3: TGCAGCGTCCATACCGGGACAGGGAACACTGAAGCTTTCTTT.

The CDR3 protein is CASALTATTYGYTF. The CDR3 nucleotides are TGCGCCAGCGCCTTGACAGCTACTACTTATGGCTACACCTTC. This chain uses TRBV5-1 with TRBJ1-2, with D tentatively TRBD1 (5 bases). V was pared by 7 bases and J by 5 bases, with 18 bases between. The CDR3 is 14 residues long. CDR1 is SGHRS, CDR2 YFSETQ, per germline.

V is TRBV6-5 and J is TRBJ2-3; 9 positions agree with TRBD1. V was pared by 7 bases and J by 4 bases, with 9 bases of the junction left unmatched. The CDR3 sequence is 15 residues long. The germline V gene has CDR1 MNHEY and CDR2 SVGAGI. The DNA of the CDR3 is TGTGCCAGCAACCCAGGGACAGGGACGGCAGATACGCAGTATTTT. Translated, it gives CASNPGTGTADTQYF.

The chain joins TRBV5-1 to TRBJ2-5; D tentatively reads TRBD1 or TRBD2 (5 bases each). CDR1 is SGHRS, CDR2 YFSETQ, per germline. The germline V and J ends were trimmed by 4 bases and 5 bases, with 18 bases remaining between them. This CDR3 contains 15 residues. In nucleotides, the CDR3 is TGCGCCAGCAGCCCCGGTGGGGGAGCTGGGGAGACCCAGTACTTC. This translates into CASSPGGGAGETQYF.

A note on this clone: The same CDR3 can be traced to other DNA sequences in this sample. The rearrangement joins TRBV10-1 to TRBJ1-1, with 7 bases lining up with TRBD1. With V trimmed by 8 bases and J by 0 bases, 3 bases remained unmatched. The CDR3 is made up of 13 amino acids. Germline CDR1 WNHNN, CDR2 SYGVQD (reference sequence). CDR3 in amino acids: CASSGQVNTEAFF. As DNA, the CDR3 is TGCGCCAGCTCCGGACAGGTGAACACTGAAGCTTTCTTT.

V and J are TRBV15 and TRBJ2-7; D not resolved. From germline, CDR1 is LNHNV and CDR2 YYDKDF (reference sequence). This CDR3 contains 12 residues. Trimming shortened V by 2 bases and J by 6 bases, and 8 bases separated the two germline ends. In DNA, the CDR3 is TGTGCCACCAGCAGACCCTCCCCCGAGCAGTACTTC. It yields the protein CATSRPSPEQYF.

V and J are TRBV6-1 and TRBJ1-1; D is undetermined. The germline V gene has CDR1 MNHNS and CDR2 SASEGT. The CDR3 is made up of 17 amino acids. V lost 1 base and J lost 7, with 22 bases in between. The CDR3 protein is CASSEVLRGAPRYEAFF. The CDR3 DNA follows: TGTGCCAGCAGTGAAGTATTGCGGGGTGCTCCCCGATATGAAGCTTTCTTT.